The source of this T cell receptor beta chain is a study of identical twins. Study-level findings and limits: Instead of following the same donors, the conclusions were based on cross-sectional statistical analysis. A lower insertion count was a feature of abundant cord blood beta clonotypes, with no such feature in memory repertoires.

TCRdb passed the 5' RACE reads through MiXCR, listing each CDR3 protein once. Of under 900,000 distinct CDR3 sequences detected, 15% to 20% appear once; the ten largest clones hold approximately 14%. Worth noting for this clonotype: Its target is not known.

Germline-derived CDR1 and CDR2 are SGHVS and FQNEAQ. The V segment lost 6 bases and the J segment 1 base; nucleotides outside the gene matches: 4. The CDR3 runs 14 residues. The data also belong to a second study, concerning T cells expressing NK-cell markers. From that paper: The study found these clonotypes also leading the CD3+CD56-NKG2C+ fraction in a handful of donors.

Sequencing was carried out using PBMCs. The rearrangement links TRBV7-8 to TRBJ2-3; TRBD2 matches at 7 bases. The source of this sequence is a woman younger than 30 in good health. CDR3 sequence: CASRLAIGTDTQYF. In DNA form, the CDR3 reads TGTGCCAGCAGACTAGCGATAGGCACAGATACGCAGTATTTT.